The 20 T cell receptor beta chains below were found in one sample sequenced in a study of blood T cell repertoires in COVID-19. Assay: immunoSEQ multiplex PCR; the TCRdb copy retains only in-frame clones and omits some. The sample holds nearly 200,000 clones, about 90% seen once. The sequenced material came from PBMCs or T cells enriched from blood (not recorded which). The receptors were sampled from a young woman who had recovered from COVID-19.

The rearrangement uses TRBV14 and TRBJ2-7, with 9 bases matching TRBD1. V trimming: 5 bases; J trimming: 4 bases; junction bases outside the gene matches: 3. Germline CDR1 SGHDN, CDR2 FVKESK. The CDR3 runs to 13 residues. DNA for the CDR3: TGTGCCAGCAGCACCGGGACAGGGTACGAGCAGTACTTC. Encoded protein: CASSTGTGYEQYF. The whole variable domain, filled in from reference TRBV14 and TRBJ2-7, reads EAGVTQFPSHSVIEKGQTVTLRCDPISGHDNLYWYRRVMGKEIKFLLHFVKESKQDESGMPNNRFLAERTGGTYSTLKVQPAELEDSGVYFCASSTGTGYEQYFGPGTRLTVT.

The chain is built from TRBV2 and TRBJ2-1; TRBD1 is a possible D gene (5 bases). Deletions cut 3 bases from V and 3 bases from J, with 15 bases between. CDR3 length: 16 amino acids. Germline CDR1 reads SNHLY; CDR2 reads FYNNEI. In DNA form, the CDR3 reads TGTGCCAGCAGTGACGTCGTGGGGCCGGTCTACAATGAGCAGTTCTTC. Translation: CASSDVVGPVYNEQFF.

This chain uses TRBV10-2 with TRBJ1-2; no definite D call. Germline loops: CDR1 WSHSY, CDR2 SAAADI. The CDR3 totals 15 residues. With 4 bases removed from V and 6 bases from J, the gap between germline ends came to 18 bases. The CDR3 DNA is TGCGCCAGCAGTGGATCGGGCCGGGGAAGGGATGGCTACACCTTC. Protein: CASSGSGRGRDGYTF.

The chain has TRBV27 and TRBJ2-7, with a possible D match to TRBD2 (7 bases). CDR3 length: 13 residues. The V end lost 6 bases, the J end lost 6 bases, and 15 bases lay between the germline ends. CDR1 is MNHEY and CDR2 is SMNVEV in the germline V gene (reference sequence). The CDR3 here is CASSSQGGAEQYF. Here the CDR3 DNA reads TGTGCCAGCAGCTCCCAAGGGGGGGCCGAGCAGTACTTC.

The gene calls are TRBV30 and TRBJ2-3, with 8 bases aligning to TRBD1. Germline V gene sequence: CDR1 GTSNPN, CDR2 SVGIG (reference sequence). The CDR3 length is 11 residues. With V trimmed by 8 bases and J by 6 bases, 4 bases remained unmatched. The CDR3 DNA reads TGTGCCAGTTACAGGGGGGATACGCAGTATTTT. Protein sequence: CASYRGDTQYF.

The count of this clone is one. The chain combines TRBV5-6 with TRBJ1-6; no clear D. The V end lost 1 base, the J end lost 5 bases, and 7 bases lay between the germline ends. Germline V lookup: CDR1 SGHDT, CDR2 YYEEEE. The CDR3 runs 14 residues. The CDR3 nucleotides read TGTGCCAGCAGCTTGTGGAGGAATAATTCACCCCTCCACTTT. This codes for CASSLWRNNSPLHF. The full variable domain, in which reference TRBV5-6 and TRBJ1-6 provide the parts outside the CDR3, is DAGVTQSPTHLIKTRGQQVTLRCSPKSGHDTVSWYQQALGQGPQFIFQYYEEEERQRGNFPDRFSGHQFPNYSSELNVNALLLGDSALYLCASSLWRNNSPLHFGNGTRLTVT.

Remarks on this clone: Germline and junction disagree at one end, which may indicate a read error. The chain uses TRBV6-1 and TRBJ1-1; 7 nucleotides line up with TRBD1. The CDR3 runs 14 residues. CDR1 and CDR2 from the germline V gene are MNHNS and SASEGT. CDR3 amino acids: CASREVQGSTEAFF. The DNA for the CDR3 is TGTGCCAGCAGGGAAGTACAGGGGTCCACTGAAGCTTTCTTT.

The rearrangement uses TRBV24-1 and TRBJ2-1, with TRBD2 identical over 9 bases. Germline assignment: CDR1 KGHDR and CDR2 SFDVKD. The CDR3 runs 14 residues. With V trimmed by 8 bases and J by 8 bases, 9 bases remained unmatched. The CDR3: CATKSGGRGDEQFF. Here the CDR3 DNA reads TGTGCCACCAAAAGCGGGGGGCGGGGTGATGAGCAGTTCTTC.

The rearrangement joins TRBV28 to TRBJ2-5, with 7 bases fitting TRBD2. Germline V CDR1 and CDR2: MDHEN, SYDVKM. Germline trimming cut 4 bases from V and 6 bases from J; bases unmatched to any gene: 8. This CDR3 has 14 amino acids. The CDR3 bases are TGTGCCAGCAGTTCTCGACTAGCCCGAAAGACCCAGTACTTC. This translates into CASSSRLARKTQYF.

V usage is TRBV4-1 and J usage is TRBJ2-6, with D possibly matching TRBD1 (6 bases). Germline V gene data show CDR1 as MGHRA and CDR2 as YSYEKL. The CDR3 is made up of 19 amino acids. Trimming stripped 1 base from V and 7 bases from J, with 23 bases between. The CDR3 DNA sequence: TGCGCCAGCAGCCAAGCTCACGGGACATATGCCCTGGGTGCCAACGTCCTGACTTTC. As protein: CASSQAHGTYALGANVLTF.

This clone showed up just once. The chain couples TRBV9 to TRBJ1-5; D is possibly TRBD1 (5 bases). The CDR3 consists of 15 residues. V was clipped by 2 bases and J by 6 bases, with 15 bases between them. Germline V gene sequence: CDR1 SGDLS, CDR2 YYNGEE. As DNA, the CDR3 is TGTGCCAGCAGCGTTGGCGGGGGTAGGGGTCAGCCCCAGCATTTT. This encodes CASSVGGGRGQPQHF.

The chain has TRBV3-1 (or the pseudogene TRBV3-2) and TRBJ1-2; tentatively, D is TRBD1 (6 bases). Trimming shortened V by 0 bases and J by 3 bases, and 11 bases separated the two germline ends. From germline, CDR1 is LGHDT and CDR2 YNNKEL (reference sequence). This CDR3 region has 15 residues. The CDR3 coding sequence is TGTGCCAGCAGCCAAGATCACAGGGCGTACTATGGCTACACCTTC. Amino acid sequence: CASSQDHRAYYGYTF.

This clone has only a few counts. The V gene is TRBV2, the J gene TRBJ1-1; D not resolved. Germline CDR1 reads SNHLY; CDR2 reads FYNNEI. Trimming left V 6 bases short and J 6 bases short, with 14 bases between. This CDR3 is built from 13 residues. This chain's CDR3 is CASRARVAAEAFF. Here the CDR3 DNA reads TGTGCCAGCAGGGCCCGGGTGGCGGCTGAAGCTTTCTTT.

In this sample, this clone turned up once. The chain couples TRBV30 to TRBJ2-1; possible D gene TRBD2, 5 bases. V lost 4 bases, J lost 10 bases, and 11 bases lay in between. Germline-derived CDR1 and CDR2 are GTSNPN and SVGIG (reference sequence). This CDR3 spans 11 amino acids. The CDR3 sequence: CAWNRDLEQFF. The CDR3 coding sequence is TGTGCCTGGAACCGGGATTTGGAGCAGTTCTTC.

The chain carries TRBV19 and TRBJ1-1; the D gene is possibly TRBD1 (5 bases). The length of the CDR3 is 15 residues. The germline CDR1 and CDR2 sequences are LNHDA and SQIVND (reference sequence). V was clipped by 3 bases and J by 3 bases, with 14 bases between them. The CDR3 DNA reads as TGTGCCAGTAGTATCCCGCAGGCGGGGGACACTGAAGCTTTCTTT. Amino acid sequence: CASSIPQAGDTEAFF.

The chain has TRBV6-5 and TRBJ2-3; 9 bases line up with TRBD2. This CDR3 contains 14 residues. Germline CDR1 and CDR2: MNHEY and SVGAGI. V lost 6 bases, J lost 5 bases, and 6 bases stayed unmatched. CDR3: CASSPGLAKDTQYF. CDR3 nucleotide sequence: TGTGCCAGCAGCCCGGGACTAGCTAAAGATACGCAGTATTTT.

This clone is a singleton in its sample. The V gene is TRBV6-1, the J gene TRBJ1-1; D possibly corresponds to TRBD1 (6 bases). V lost 2 bases and J 2 bases, leaving 9 bases between the germline ends. The CDR3 totals 14 residues. Germline values: CDR1 MNHNS, CDR2 SASEGT. The CDR3 DNA follows: TGTGCCAGCAGTGAACACAGGGTCAACACTGAAGCTTTCTTT. It yields the protein CASSEHRVNTEAFF.

The chain couples TRBV19 to TRBJ1-5, with a tentative D call TRBD1 (6 bases). The germline V gene has CDR1 LNHDA and CDR2 SQIVND (reference sequence). The V end was cut by 7 bases, the J end by 1 base, with 11 bases between. This CDR3 region has 14 residues. The CDR3 loop is CASTGQLSNQPQHF. Here the CDR3 DNA reads TGTGCCAGTACTGGACAGTTAAGCAATCAGCCCCAGCATTTT.

In its sample, this clone was seen a few times. The chain uses TRBV27 and TRBJ1-1, with D possibly TRBD1 on 6 matching bases. V was clipped by 5 bases and J by 2 bases, with 12 bases between them. The CDR3 spans 14 residues. Germline V gene data show CDR1 as MNHEY and CDR2 as SMNVEV (reference sequence). Written as DNA, the CDR3 is TGTGCCAGCAGTCCGGGGACACCTAACACTGAAGCTTTCTTT. It translates to CASSPGTPNTEAFF.

This clone has only one observation. The J gene is TRBJ1-1, the V gene TRBV5-1, with TRBD1 as a possible D gene (5 bases). This CDR3 region has 15 residues. The V gene's germline CDR1 is SGHRS and CDR2 YFSETQ. Trimming stripped 1 base from V and 1 base from J, with 11 bases between. The CDR3 protein is CASSLNSQGNTEAFF. In nucleotides, the CDR3 is TGCGCCAGCAGCTTGAATAGTCAGGGGAACACTGAAGCTTTCTTT.